This entry concerns a single TCR beta chain. Its antigen is still unknown. Nominal health characterized the donors when sampled, though unrecorded immune exposures were likely. The PCR employed 60 Vbeta primers together with 13 Jbeta primers. The data were produced by immunoSEQ multiplex PCR, yet TCRdb's version contains in-frame clones alone and is incomplete. The sample has 140,000 to 150,000 clones, 70% seen once. This CDR3 spans 14 amino acids. Germline lookup yields CDR1 SNHLY and CDR2 FYNNEI. V gave up 4 bases and J gave up 8 bases, with 14 bases separating them. These data belong to a study of cytomegalovirus exposure and HLA in healthy donors. Findings and limits, study-wide: Exclusion applied to some V segments, including TRBV6-2 and TRBV6-3, as they were indistinguishable. Sequencing had likely introduced a cluster of highly shared sequence variants as an artifact. Previously analyzed data showed that most TCR beta V segments were productive at a frequency of about 87% or about 30%.

The receptor was isolated from a woman aged 55-70 years in good health and CMV-seropositive. Sample: PBMCs. V is TRBV2 and J is TRBJ1-4; the D gene is possibly TRBD1 (5 bases). The CDR3 sequence is CASSALGGGEKLFF. The CDR3 nucleotides read TGTGCCAGCAGTGCCCTGGGGGGAGGCGAAAAACTGTTTTTT.